Presented here are 24 T cell receptor beta chains from one specimen sequenced in a study of read filtering for tumor transcriptome and immune sequencing. Molecular barcoded adaptors covering alpha/delta and beta/gamma chains were used on roughly 400 ng RNA. In TCRdb, the reads were re-called with MiXCR into one record per CDR3 protein. The sample records about 38,000 distinct CDR3 sequences, approximately 14% being singletons. Sequencing input: a population of CD138-negative cells sorted from bone marrow. All receptors come from a donor aged 40 or older with multiple myeloma.

In the case of this clonotype: The CDR3 does not close with the conserved phenylalanine or tryptophan, likely indicating a read error. Because the CDR3's place on the DNA is in doubt, the DNA is left out and the CDR3 is given as listed by TCRdb. V and J are TRBV5-5 and TRBJ2-1; the tabulated D call, TRBD2, remains unverified against the DNA. Termini included, the CDR3 measures 15 amino acids. Germline CDR1 and CDR2: SGHKS and YYEKEE (reference sequence). CDR3 sequence reads: CASSLGAGGRDEQLS.

Of note for this clonotype: A read error may be the cause here, since a much bigger clone is one base away. The chain employs TRBV18 and TRBJ1-2; TRBD1 agrees at 8 bases. Germline V gene lookup returns CDR1 KGHSH and CDR2 LQKENI. This CDR3 is 15 amino acids long. The CDR3 coding sequence is TGTGCCGGCTCAGAGGCAGGGGGCGAAAACTATGGCTACACCTTC. Translation: CAGSEAGGENYGYTF.

This clonotype was found a few times. This may be a read error: a much more frequent sequence differs by one nucleotide. The chain employs TRBV4-1 and TRBJ1-2; D is ambiguous. The CDR3 contains 11 residues. The germline V gene has CDR1 MGHRA and CDR2 YSYEKL. CDR3 DNA sequence: TGCTCCAGCAGCCAAGTTGGCGGCTACACCTTC. Encoded protein: CSSSQVGGYTF.

This clonotype was observed many times. The chain uses TRBV18 and TRBJ1-1; D possibly corresponds to TRBD1 (6 bases). The V gene lost 1 base and the J gene lost 3 bases, with 12 bases spanning the gap. CDR3 length: 15 amino acids. Germline-derived CDR1 and CDR2 are KGHSH and LQKENI. This CDR3 reads CASSPRGGRDTEAFF. CDR3 sequence (DNA): TGTGCCAGCTCACCACGGGGGGGCCGGGACACTGAAGCTTTCTTT. Supplemented by reference TRBV18 and TRBJ1-1, the full variable domain reads NAGVMQNPRHLVRRRGQEARLRCSPMKGHSHVYWYRQLPEEGLKFMVYLQKENIIDESGMPKERFSAEFPKEGPSILRIQQVVRGDSAAYFCASSPRGGRDTEAFFGQGTRLTVV.

This clonotype appeared a few times. The chain combines TRBV25-1 with TRBJ2-1; 9 bases are shared with TRBD1. Germline V gene sequence: CDR1 MGHDK, CDR2 SYGVNS. The CDR3 loop spans 14 amino acids. V was clipped by 8 bases and J by 6 bases; unmatched bases: 8. The CDR3 sequence is CASATGGWGNEQFF. CDR3 nucleotide sequence: TGTGCCAGCGCGACAGGGGGTTGGGGCAATGAGCAGTTCTTC.

This clonotype appeared many times. The chain carries TRBV5-1 and TRBJ2-2, with 8 bases matching TRBD2. V lost 4 bases to trimming and J lost 1 base; unmatched junction nucleotides: 6. This CDR3 contains 16 residues. The germline V gene encodes CDR1 SGHRS and CDR2 YFSETQ. CDR3 sequence: CASSREGPMNTGELFF. The DNA of the CDR3 is TGCGCCAGCAGCCGGGAGGGACCGATGAACACCGGGGAGCTGTTTTTT. Based on the CDR3 plus reference TRBV5-1 and TRBJ2-2, the full variable domain is KAGVTQTPRYLIKTRGQQVTLSCSPISGHRSVSWYQQTPGQGLQFLFEYFSETQRNKGNFPGRFSGRQFSNSRSEMNVSTLELGDSALYLCASSREGPMNTGELFFGEGSRLTVL.

V usage is TRBV12-3 or TRBV12-4 and J usage is TRBJ1-4; perhaps TRBD1 as D (6 bases). This CDR3 spans 15 amino acids. V lost 3 bases to trimming and J lost 11 bases, with 19 bases between them. CDR3 DNA: TGTGCCAGCAGTTTGGAACAGGGTATTGGTGAGAAACTGTTTTTT. It is translated as CASSLEQGIGEKLFF.

Concerning this clonotype: Only one base separates this from a far larger clonotype, so it likely reflects a read error. The chain recombines TRBV4-1 with TRBJ1-4; D is undetermined. V lost 1 base and J lost 7, with 16 bases in between. There are 16 residues in the CDR3. CDR1 is MGHRA, CDR2 YSYEKL, per germline. In DNA, the CDR3 is TGCGCCAGCAGCCAAGGAGACCTCCACGCTAGTGAAAAACTGTTTTTT. Protein product: CASSQGDLHASEKLFF.

This clonotype occurred many times. The V gene is TRBV11-2, the J gene TRBJ1-1; D is possibly TRBD1 (6 bases). V was clipped by 4 bases and J by 2 bases, with 11 bases between them. Germline V gives CDR1 SGHAT, CDR2 FQNNGV. This CDR3 has 14 residues. The CDR3 loop is CASSSGTPNTEAFF. CDR3 nucleotides: TGTGCCAGCAGCTCCGGGACACCCAACACTGAAGCTTTCTTT. Together with reference TRBV11-2 and TRBJ1-1, the CDR3 gives the full variable domain: EAGVAQSPRYKIIEKRQSVAFWCNPISGHATLYWYQQILGQGPKLLIQFQNNGVVDDSQLPKDRFSAERLKGVDSTLKIQPAKLEDSAVYLCASSSGTPNTEAFFGQGTRLTVV.

This clonotype was seen at least ten times. The chain couples TRBV5-1 to TRBJ1-1; weak D call: TRBD1 (6 bases). This CDR3 has 17 amino acids. In germline, CDR1 is SGHRS, CDR2 YFSETQ. V dropped 0 bases and J dropped 1 base, with 16 bases sitting between them. The CDR3, as DNA: TGCGCCAGCAGCTTGGATCCACGGGGGACAAGGAACACTGAAGCTTTCTTT. This codes for CASSLDPRGTRNTEAFF.

This clonotype was observed many times. The chain links TRBV2 to TRBJ1-1, with 9 bases fitting TRBD1. The CDR3 loop spans 14 amino acids. V lost 6 bases to trimming and J lost 7 bases; unmatched junction nucleotides: 9. The germline V gene has CDR1 SNHLY and CDR2 FYNNEI. CDR3: CASRSGTGSFEAFF. DNA of the CDR3: TGTGCCAGCAGATCCGGGACAGGGTCCTTTGAAGCTTTCTTT.

This clonotype came up many times. CDR3 coding DNA: TGTGCCAGCAGTTCGTCTCAGAAAAATCAGCCCCAGCATTTT. This translates into CASSSSQKNQPQHF. The rearrangement links TRBV6-2 or TRBV6-3 to TRBJ1-5; D is uncertain. Germline CDR1 is MNHEY and CDR2 is SVGEGT. The CDR3 spans 14 residues. V lost 4 bases and J 4 bases, leaving 11 bases between the germline ends.

This clonotype was found a few times. The rearrangement links TRBV18 to TRBJ2-3; 12 bases are shared with TRBD2. V lost 4 bases to trimming and J lost 1 base; unmatched junction nucleotides: 6. Germline loops: CDR1 KGHSH, CDR2 LQKENI. The CDR3 contains 17 residues. This CDR3 is CASSRSRTSGGTDTQYF. The CDR3 bases are TGTGCCAGCTCACGCTCAAGGACTAGCGGGGGCACAGATACGCAGTATTTT.

This clonotype occurred many times. This chain joins TRBV6-5 and TRBJ2-3, with D perhaps matching TRBD2 (5 bases). This CDR3 contains 14 residues. In germline, CDR1 is MNHEY, CDR2 SVGAGI. V was cut by 2 bases and J by 6 bases, with 12 bases left in between. As DNA, the CDR3 is TGTGCCAGCAGTTACAGGGCGAGGGCTGATACGCAGTATTTT. Amino acids: CASSYRARADTQYF.

This clonotype came up many times. One end of the junction does not line up with germline, which may come from a read error. The V and J genes are TRBV7-7 and TRBJ1-5; D not resolved. This CDR3 has 13 amino acids. Germline V CDR1 and CDR2: SSHAT, FNYEAQ (reference sequence). CDR3 residues: CASSLSFDQPQHF. CDR3 sequence (DNA): TGTGCTAGCAGCTTATCTTTTGATCAGCCCCAGCATTTT.

This clonotype was counted at least ten times. The V gene is TRBV29-1, the J gene TRBJ2-3; D is unresolved. The CDR3 extends over 13 amino acids. The V gene's germline CDR1 is SQVTM and CDR2 ANQGSEA. Trimming cost V 6 bases and J 2 bases, with 12 bases left between them. DNA for the CDR3: TGCAGCGTCCGCGCGCAAATCACAGATACGCAGTATTTT. Amino acids: CSVRAQITDTQYF.

This clonotype was found a few times. With a far larger clone one base away, a read error is the likely cause. The chain couples TRBV4-3 to TRBJ2-7, with D maybe TRBD1 (5 bases). Germline V CDR1 and CDR2: LGHNA, YSLEER. This CDR3 comprises 13 residues. Trimming cost V 0 bases and J 7 bases, with 10 bases left between them. CDR3: CASSQDGAFEQYF. The CDR3 DNA follows: TGCGCCAGCAGCCAAGATGGGGCTTTTGAGCAGTACTTC.

The sample holds many counts of this clonotype. CDR3 loop: CASSFQGYEQYF. In nucleotides, the CDR3 is TGTGCCAGCAGCTTCCAGGGTTACGAGCAGTACTTC. J is TRBJ2-7 and V is TRBV7-2; tentatively, D is TRBD1 (5 bases). The CDR3 loop spans 12 amino acids. Trimming took off 3 bases at V and 4 bases at J, with 7 bases between the two ends. Looked up from germline, CDR1 is SGHTA and CDR2 is FQGNSA.

This clonotype has ten or more counts. V gene TRBV5-1 combines with J gene TRBJ2-1; D may be TRBD1 or TRBD2 (7 bases each). Between the trimmed V and J ends, which lost 3 bases and 8 bases, there was a span of 18 bases. This CDR3 is built from 15 residues. Looked up from germline, CDR1 is SGHRS and CDR2 is YFSETQ. CDR3 sequence: CASSWGGGAGYEQFF. The CDR3 DNA reads TGCGCCAGCAGCTGGGGAGGGGGCGCAGGTTATGAGCAGTTCTTC.

For this clonotype: A read error likely explains this, since a far larger clone differs by one base. This is likely a read error, given that the CDR3 carries no conserved phenylalanine or tryptophan at its end. The genes are TRBV5-4 and TRBJ2-1; weak D call: TRBD2 (5 bases). V shed 0 bases and J shed 5 bases, with 9 bases lying between them. Germline V lookup: CDR1 SGHNT, CDR2 YYREEE (reference sequence). The CDR3 covers 14 residues. The CDR3 nucleotides read TGTGCCAGCAGCTTGGCGGGAAGGGACAATGAGCAGTTCCTC. Translated, it gives CASSLAGRDNEQFL.

This clonotype has a handful of counts. A much larger clone is a single base away; this may be a read error. V usage is TRBV9 and J usage is TRBJ2-2; 9 bases are shared with TRBD1. The CDR3 has 15 amino acids. Germline-derived CDR1 and CDR2 are SGDLS and YYNGEE. The DNA for the CDR3 is TGTGCCAGCAGCCTTCGGGACAGGGACACCGGGGAGCCGTTTTTT. Translating it yields CASSLRDRDTGEPFF. The whole variable domain, remainder taken from reference TRBV9 and TRBJ2-2, is DSGVTQTPKHLITATGQRVTLRCSPRSGDLSVYWYQQSLDQGLQFLIQYYNGEERAKGNILERFSAQQFPDLHSELNLSSLELGDSALYFCASSLRDRDTGEPFFGEGSRLTVL.

This clonotype was seen many times. The chain employs TRBV12-3 or TRBV12-4 and TRBJ2-7, with 8 bases identical to TRBD1. CDR3 size: 16 residues. Losses at the gene ends were 5 bases for V and 6 bases for J; bases not matched to a gene: 15. This CDR3 is CASSPGQGRSGGEQYF. The CDR3, as DNA: TGTGCCAGCAGTCCCGGACAGGGACGTTCCGGAGGCGAGCAGTACTTC.

This clonotype occurred many times. In nucleotides, the CDR3 is TGTGCCAGCAGCTCACAGCGACAGAACACTGAAGCTTTCTTT. It specifies CASSSQRQNTEAFF. The rearrangement uses TRBV7-9 and TRBJ1-1; D not certain. The CDR3 is 14 residues long. V gave up 4 bases and J gave up 1 base, with 10 bases separating them. CDR1 and CDR2 from the germline V gene are SEHNR and FQNEAQ (reference sequence).

This clonotype was seen more than once but under ten times. Just one base apart from a much larger clone, this may be a read error. The V gene is TRBV5-1, the J gene TRBJ2-2, with unresolved D. CDR3 length: 16 residues. V was shortened by 0 bases and J by 4 bases, with 13 bases between the two germline ends. Germline assignment: CDR1 SGHRS and CDR2 YFSETQ. The CDR3 sequence: CASSLEAPHLTGELFF. CDR3 coding DNA: TGCGCCAGCAGCTTGGAAGCACCACATCTCACCGGGGAGCTGTTTTTT.